These 10 T cell receptor beta chains came from one sample sequenced in a study of cytomegalovirus exposure and HLA in healthy donors. Primers included in the PCR were 60 Vbeta and 13 Jbeta primers. The data were produced by immunoSEQ multiplex PCR, yet TCRdb's version contains in-frame clones alone and is incomplete. Of under 95,000 clones detected, 77% appear once; the ten largest clones hold under 2.5%. Sequencing was performed on PBMCs. Receptors were obtained from a boy aged 10-17 years in good health and CMV-seronegative.

This clone was recorded a few times. V and J are TRBV6-5 and TRBJ1-2; a weak D match, TRBD1 (5 bases). Germline V CDR1 and CDR2: MNHEY, SVGAGI. The CDR3 contains 15 residues. V lost 1 base and J 8 bases, leaving 17 bases between the germline ends. CDR3 in amino acids: CASSYLGGKGKGYTF. The CDR3 nucleotides are TGTGCCAGCAGTTACTTAGGAGGGAAGGGGAAAGGCTACACCTTC.

This chain connects TRBV28 to TRBJ2-7, with a weak D call TRBD1 (5 bases). CDR3 size: 13 residues. Trimming cost V 6 bases and J 2 bases, with 11 bases left between them. The germline gives CDR1 MDHEN, CDR2 SYDVKM. The CDR3 nucleotides read TGTGCCAGCAGCAACAGGTTTCCCTACGAGCAGTACTTC. Protein sequence: CASSNRFPYEQYF.

The gene calls are TRBV7-2 and TRBJ2-5; TRBD2 might be the D (6 bases). This CDR3 comprises 15 residues. Germline-derived CDR1 and CDR2 are SGHTA and FQGNSA. The V end lost 5 bases, the J end lost 5 bases, and 18 bases lay between the germline ends. The CDR3 is CASSPLGGEGETQYF. CDR3 in DNA: TGTGCCAGCAGCCCCCTCGGGGGAGAGGGCGAGACCCAGTACTTC. Drawing the rest from reference TRBV7-2 and TRBJ2-5, the complete variable domain is GAGVSQSPSNKVTEKGKDVELRCDPISGHTALYWYRQSLGQGLEFLIYFQGNSAPDKSGLPSDRFSAERTGGSVSTLTIQRTQQEDSAVYLCASSPLGGEGETQYFGPGTRLLVL.

The V gene is TRBV4-2, the J gene TRBJ2-7, with D possibly matching TRBD2 (5 bases). The CDR3 length is 15 residues. Trimming pared 2 bases from V and 2 bases from J, leaving 13 bases between. The germline CDR1 and CDR2 sequences are LGHNA and YNFKEQ. CDR3 residues: CASSQPLDGTYEQYF. For the CDR3, the DNA is TGTGCCAGCAGCCAACCTCTGGACGGGACCTACGAGCAGTACTTC.

The chain uses TRBV6-5 and TRBJ1-1; D not certain. The CDR3 has 14 residues. Trimming cost V 2 bases and J 0 bases, with 7 bases left between them. The germline CDR1 and CDR2 sequences are MNHEY and SVGAGI. CDR3 amino acids: CASSYDTLNTEAFF. CDR3 in DNA: TGTGCCAGCAGTTACGACACCTTGAACACTGAAGCTTTCTTT.

Concerning this clone itself: Other DNA sequences of this sample code for an identical CDR3. V is TRBV7-9 and J is TRBJ1-1, with TRBD1 as a possible D gene (6 bases). Germline loops: CDR1 SEHNR, CDR2 FQNEAQ (reference sequence). Trimming stripped 0 bases from V and 1 base from J, with 9 bases between. The CDR3 is 15 amino acids. The CDR3 reads CASSLARGGNTEAFF. The CDR3 DNA reads as TGTGCCAGCAGCTTAGCAAGGGGGGGGAACACTGAAGCTTTCTTT. The whole variable domain, remainder taken from reference TRBV7-9 and TRBJ1-1, is DTGVSQNPRHKITKRGQNVTFRCDPISEHNRLYWYRQTLGQGPEFLTYFQNEAQLEKSRLLSDRFSAERPKGSFSTLEIQRTEQGDSAMYLCASSLARGGNTEAFFGQGTRLTVV.

V gene TRBV2 combines with J gene TRBJ1-4; 9 bases agree with TRBD1. The CDR3 is made up of 14 amino acids. Germline V gene lookup returns CDR1 SNHLY and CDR2 FYNNEI. The V and J ends lost 5 bases and 8 bases, in that order; junction bases with no gene match: 6. CDR3 coding DNA: TGTGCCAGCAGTTGGACAGGGGTCAGCGAAAAACTGTTTTTT. Its translation is CASSWTGVSEKLFF.

The rearrangement links TRBV30 to TRBJ2-1, with D tentatively TRBD2 (5 bases). Germline assignment: CDR1 GTSNPN and CDR2 SVGIG (reference sequence). The CDR3 length is 13 residues. The V end lost 2 bases, the J end lost 7 bases, and 12 bases lay between the germline ends. CDR3 loop: CAWSPQAVNEQFF. For the CDR3, the DNA is TGTGCCTGGAGTCCCCAAGCGGTGAATGAGCAGTTCTTC.

The CDR3 bases are TGTGCCGGCGGGTTGGTTGAGCAGTACTTC. This sequence encodes CAGGLVEQYF. The chain is built from TRBV6-1 and TRBJ2-7; tentatively, D is TRBD2 (5 bases). The CDR3 covers 10 residues. V was trimmed by 11 bases and J by 7 bases, leaving 12 bases between them. CDR1 and CDR2 from the germline V gene are MNHNS and SASEGT.

CDR3 sequence: CATSGLGQGGYEQYF. In DNA, the CDR3 is TGTGCCACCAGCGGCCTAGGACAGGGTGGTTACGAGCAGTACTTC. The rearrangement uses TRBV15 and TRBJ2-7; TRBD1 aligns across 8 bases. CDR1 is LNHNV, CDR2 YYDKDF, per germline (reference sequence). Trimming took 5 bases from V and 4 from J; bases not matched to a gene: 10. The CDR3 runs to 15 residues.